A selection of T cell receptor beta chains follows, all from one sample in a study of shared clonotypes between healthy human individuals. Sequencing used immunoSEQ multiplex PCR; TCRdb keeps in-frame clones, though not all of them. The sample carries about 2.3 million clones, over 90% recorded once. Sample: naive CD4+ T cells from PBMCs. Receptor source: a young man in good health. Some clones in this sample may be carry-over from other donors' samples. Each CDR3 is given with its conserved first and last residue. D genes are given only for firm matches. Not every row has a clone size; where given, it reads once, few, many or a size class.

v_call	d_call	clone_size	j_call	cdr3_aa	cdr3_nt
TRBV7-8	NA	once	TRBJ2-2	CASSQTTGELFF	TGTGCCAGCAGCCAAACAACCGGGGAGCTGTTTTTT
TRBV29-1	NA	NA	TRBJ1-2	CSVGPGIPFLYDRGYTF	TGCAGCGTTGGGCCCGGGATACCCTTTCTTTATGATAGAGGCTACACCTTC
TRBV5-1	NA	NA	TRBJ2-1	CASSLGTVDDNEQFF	TGCGCCAGCAGCTTGGGGACAGTGGATGACAATGAGCAGTTCTTC
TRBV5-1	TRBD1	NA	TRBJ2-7	CASSTGQGGEQYF	TGCGCCAGCAGCACCGGACAGGGGGGCGAGCAGTACTTC
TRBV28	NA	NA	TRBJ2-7	CASSRNHGVVTSSYEQYF	TGTGCCAGCAGTCGCAACCACGGAGTCGTGACTAGCTCCTACGAGCAGTACTTC
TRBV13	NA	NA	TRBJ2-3	CASSIPPGRSTDTQYF	TGTGCCAGCAGCATTCCCCCGGGACGGTCGACAGATACGCAGTATTTT
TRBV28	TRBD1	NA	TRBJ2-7	CASSSRQGGSYEQYF	TGTGCCAGCAGTTCCCGACAGGGTGGTTCCTACGAGCAGTACTTC
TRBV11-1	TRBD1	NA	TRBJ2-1	CASSLRQGAIDEQFF	TGTGCCAGCAGCTTAAGACAGGGGGCGATCGATGAGCAGTTCTTC
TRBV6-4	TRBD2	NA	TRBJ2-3	CASSDVAGSLDTQYF	TGTGCCAGCAGTGACGTAGCGGGAAGTTTAGATACGCAGTATTTT
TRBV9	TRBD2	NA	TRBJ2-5	CASSFGLAGGGETQYF	TGTGCCAGCTCTTTCGGACTAGCGGGAGGGGGGGAGACCCAGTACTTC
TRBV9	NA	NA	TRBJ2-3	CASSRGLYRDADTQYF	TGTGCCAGCAGCCGTGGACTATACCGGGACGCAGATACGCAGTATTTT
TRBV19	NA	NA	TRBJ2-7	CASSRPPGDMGSYEQYF	TGTGCCAGTAGTAGACCTCCAGGGGATATGGGTTCCTACGAGCAGTACTTC
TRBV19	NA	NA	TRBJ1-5	CASSMPKQGQPQHF	TGTGCCAGTAGTATGCCTAAGCAGGGACAGCCCCAGCATTTT
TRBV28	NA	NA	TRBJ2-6	CASIRDLGSGANVLTF	TGTGCCAGCATAAGGGACCTAGGCTCTGGGGCCAACGTCCTGACTTTC
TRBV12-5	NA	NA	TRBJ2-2	CASGLSTGPGDTGELFF	TGTGCTAGTGGTTTGTCAACAGGGCCCGGGGACACCGGGGAGCTGTTTTTT
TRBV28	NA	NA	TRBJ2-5	CASSSPRGRETQYF	TGTGCCAGCAGTTCCCCCCGGGGCAGAGAGACCCAGTACTTC
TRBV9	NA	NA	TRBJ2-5	CASSVDGVRETQYF	TGTGCCAGCAGCGTAGATGGGGTCCGGGAGACCCAGTACTTC
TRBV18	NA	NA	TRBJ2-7	CASSPTLDRVLTSF	TGTGCCAGCTCACCCACACTCGACCGGGTCCTCACGAGCTTC
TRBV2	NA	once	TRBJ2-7	CASSEAGAYEQYF	TGTGCCAGCAGTGAGGCAGGCGCCTACGAGCAGTACTTC
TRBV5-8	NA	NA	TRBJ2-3	CASSAWGATDTQYF	TGTGCCAGCAGCGCCTGGGGGGCCACAGATACGCAGTATTTT
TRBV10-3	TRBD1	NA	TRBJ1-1	CASRDREVNTEAFF	TGTGCCAGCCGGGACAGGGAAGTGAACACTGAAGCTTTCTTT
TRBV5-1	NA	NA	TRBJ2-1	CASSVQGTPNNEQFF	TGCGCCAGCAGCGTTCAAGGGACACCCAACAATGAGCAGTTCTTC
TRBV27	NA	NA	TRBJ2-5	CASSSLGRTRAETQYF	TGTGCCAGCAGTTCTCTTGGGCGCACTAGGGCAGAGACCCAGTACTTC
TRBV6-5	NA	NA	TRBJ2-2	CASSYDDTGELFF	TGTGCCAGCAGTTACGACGATACCGGGGAGCTGTTTTTT
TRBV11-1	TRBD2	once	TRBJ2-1	CASSSSGTSYNEQFF	TGTGCCAGCAGCTCTAGCGGGACAAGCTACAATGAGCAGTTCTTC
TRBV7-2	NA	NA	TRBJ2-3	CASSSTRDIDTQYF	TGTGCCAGCAGCTCGACCAGGGACATAGATACGCAGTATTTT
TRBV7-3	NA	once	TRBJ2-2	CASSFGLTGELFF	TGTGCCAGCAGCTTCGGCCTCACCGGGGAGCTGTTTTTT
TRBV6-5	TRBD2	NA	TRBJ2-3	CASSLAGGTDTQYF	TGTGCCAGCAGTCTAGCGGGGGGCACAGATACGCAGTATTTT
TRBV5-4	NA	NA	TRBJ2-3	CASSRGTDTQYF	TGTGCCAGCAGTAGGGGCACAGATACGCAGTATTTT
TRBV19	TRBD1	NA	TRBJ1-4	CASSRQGLEKLFF	TGTGCCAGTAGTAGACAGGGTTTGGAAAAACTGTTTTTT
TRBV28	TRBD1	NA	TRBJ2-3	CASSLVRGHVTDTQYF	TGTGCCAGCAGTTTGGTAAGGGGGCACGTCACAGATACGCAGTATTTT
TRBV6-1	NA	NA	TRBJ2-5	CASRLGSQETQYF	TGTGCCAGCAGGTTGGGATCCCAAGAGACCCAGTACTTC
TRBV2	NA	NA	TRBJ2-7	CASSEQGTLYEQYF	TGTGCCAGCAGTGAGCAGGGAACCCTCTACGAGCAGTACTTC
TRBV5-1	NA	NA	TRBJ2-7	CASSLVDGSIDEQYF	TGCGCCAGCAGCTTGGTAGATGGGAGTATCGACGAGCAGTACTTC
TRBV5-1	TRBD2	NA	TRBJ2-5	CASSSLAGETQYF	TGCGCCAGCAGCTCCCTAGCGGGAGAGACCCAGTACTTC
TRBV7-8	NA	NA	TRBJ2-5	CASSLLIGVTQETQYF	TGTGCCAGCAGCCTACTCATTGGGGTAACCCAAGAGACCCAGTACTTC
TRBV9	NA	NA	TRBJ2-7	CASSAAQDPYEQYF	TGTGCCAGCAGCGCAGCACAGGACCCTTACGAGCAGTACTTC
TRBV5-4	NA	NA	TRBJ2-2	CASSLAGRAGELFF	TGTGCCAGCAGCTTGGCCGGGCGGGCCGGGGAGCTGTTTTTT
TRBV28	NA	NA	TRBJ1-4	CASRPLRVSEKLFF	TGTGCCAGCAGACCCCTCAGGGTTTCCGAAAAACTGTTTTTT
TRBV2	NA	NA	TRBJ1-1	CASREIDRPNTEAFF	TGTGCCAGCAGAGAAATCGACAGGCCAAACACTGAAGCTTTCTTT
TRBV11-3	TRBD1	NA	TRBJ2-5	CASSSGQGRQETQYF	TGTGCCAGCAGCTCCGGACAGGGCCGACAAGAGACCCAGTACTTC
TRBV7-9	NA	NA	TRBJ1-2	CASSLGNPRGGYTF	TGTGCCAGCAGCCTTGGGAACCCACGGGGTGGCTACACCTTC
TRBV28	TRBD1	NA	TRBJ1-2	CATVRDRGGYGYTF	TGTGCCACCGTCCGGGACAGGGGTGGGTATGGCTACACCTTC
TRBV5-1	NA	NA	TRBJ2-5	CASSARVQETQYF	TGCGCCAGCAGTGCGAGAGTCCAAGAGACCCAGTACTTC
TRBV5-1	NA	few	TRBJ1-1	CASSPQGFPEAFF	TGCGCCAGCAGCCCACAGGGATTCCCTGAAGCTTTCTTT
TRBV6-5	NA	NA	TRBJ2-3	CASSTHGDGTDTQYF	TGTGCCAGCAGTACCCACGGGGACGGCACAGATACGCAGTATTTT
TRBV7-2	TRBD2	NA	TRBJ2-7	CASSPRLAGGSEQYF	TGTGCCAGCAGCCCACGACTAGCGGGAGGGAGCGAGCAGTACTTC
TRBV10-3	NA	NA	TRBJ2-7	CAISDPGTRSYEQYF	TGTGCCATCAGTGACCCCGGGACACGATCCTACGAGCAGTACTTC
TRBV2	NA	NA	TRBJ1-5	CASSEAEGGWGSNQPQHF	TGTGCCAGCAGTGAAGCGGAGGGGGGCTGGGGCAGCAATCAGCCCCAGCATTTT
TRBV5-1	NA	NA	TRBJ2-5	CASGESRAGETQYF	TGCGCCAGCGGGGAGAGCAGGGCGGGGGAGACCCAGTACTTC